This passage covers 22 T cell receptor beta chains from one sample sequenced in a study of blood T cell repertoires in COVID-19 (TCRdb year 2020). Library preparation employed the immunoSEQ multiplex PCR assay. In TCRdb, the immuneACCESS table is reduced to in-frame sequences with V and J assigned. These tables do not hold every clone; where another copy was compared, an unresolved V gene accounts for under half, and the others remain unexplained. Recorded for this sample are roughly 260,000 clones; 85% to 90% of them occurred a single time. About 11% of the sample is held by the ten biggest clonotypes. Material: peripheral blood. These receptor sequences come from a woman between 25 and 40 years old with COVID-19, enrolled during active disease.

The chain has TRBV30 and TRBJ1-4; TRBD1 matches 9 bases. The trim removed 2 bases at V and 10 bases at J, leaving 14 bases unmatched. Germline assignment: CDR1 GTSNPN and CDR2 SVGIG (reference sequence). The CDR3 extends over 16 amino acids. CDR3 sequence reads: CAWSSVFGTGIGKLFF. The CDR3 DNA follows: TGTGCCTGGAGTTCCGTTTTCGGGACAGGGATCGGAAAACTGTTTTTT.

The CDR3 DNA follows: TGCGCCAGCCGACCGACCGGAGGAGCGGGAGGGGTGGATGAGCAGTTCTTC. Translation gives CASRPTGGAGGVDEQFF. V and J are TRBV4-1 and TRBJ2-1; TRBD2 aligns across 10 bases. Germline trimming cut 8 bases from V and 8 bases from J; bases unmatched to any gene: 18. This CDR3 contains 17 residues. The V gene's germline CDR1 is MGHRA and CDR2 YSYEKL.

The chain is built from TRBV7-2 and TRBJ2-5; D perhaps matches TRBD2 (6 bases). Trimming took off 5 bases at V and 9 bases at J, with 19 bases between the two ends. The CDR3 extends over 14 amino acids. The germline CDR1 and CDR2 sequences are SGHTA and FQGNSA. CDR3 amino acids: CASSRKTSRGSQYF. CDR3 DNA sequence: TGTGCCAGCAGCCGGAAGACAAGCCGGGGGTCCCAGTACTTC. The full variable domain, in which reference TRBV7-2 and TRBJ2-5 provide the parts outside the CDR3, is GAGVSQSPSNKVTEKGKDVELRCDPISGHTALYWYRQSLGQGLEFLIYFQGNSAPDKSGLPSDRFSAERTGGSVSTLTIQRTQQEDSAVYLCASSRKTSRGSQYFGPGTRLLVL.

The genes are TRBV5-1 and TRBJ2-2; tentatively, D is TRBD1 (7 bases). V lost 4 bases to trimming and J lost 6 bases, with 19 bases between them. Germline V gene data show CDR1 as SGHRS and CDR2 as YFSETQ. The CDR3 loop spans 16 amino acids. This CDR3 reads CASSTGQAPGAGELFF. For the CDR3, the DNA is TGCGCCAGCAGCACCGGACAGGCCCCGGGGGCCGGGGAGCTGTTTTTT.

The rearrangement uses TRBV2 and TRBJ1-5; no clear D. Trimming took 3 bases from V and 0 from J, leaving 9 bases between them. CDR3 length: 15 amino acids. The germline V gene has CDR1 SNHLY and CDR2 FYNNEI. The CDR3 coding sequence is TGTGCCAGCAGTGATTCGATCTATAGCAATCAGCCCCAGCATTTT. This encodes CASSDSIYSNQPQHF.

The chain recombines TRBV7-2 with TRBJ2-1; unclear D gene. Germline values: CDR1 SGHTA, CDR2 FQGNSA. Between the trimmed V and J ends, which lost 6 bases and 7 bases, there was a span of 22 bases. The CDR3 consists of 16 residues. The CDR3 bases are TGTGCCAGCAGTTCCGACACCTCAGTAATCGCAAATGAGCAGTTCTTC. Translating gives CASSSDTSVIANEQFF.

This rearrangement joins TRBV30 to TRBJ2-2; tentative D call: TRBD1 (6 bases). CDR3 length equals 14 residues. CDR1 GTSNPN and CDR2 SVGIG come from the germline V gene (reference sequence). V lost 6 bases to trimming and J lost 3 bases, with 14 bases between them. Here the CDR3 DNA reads TGTGCCTGTTCAGGGGCCTTCCACACCGGGGAGCTGTTTTTT. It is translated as CACSGAFHTGELFF.

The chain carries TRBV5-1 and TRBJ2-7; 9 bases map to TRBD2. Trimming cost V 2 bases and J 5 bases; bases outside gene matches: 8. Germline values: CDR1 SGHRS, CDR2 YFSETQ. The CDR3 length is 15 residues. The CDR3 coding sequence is TGCGCCAGCAGCTTCAGGATAGCGGGAGAAGACGAGCAGTACTTC. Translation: CASSFRIAGEDEQYF.

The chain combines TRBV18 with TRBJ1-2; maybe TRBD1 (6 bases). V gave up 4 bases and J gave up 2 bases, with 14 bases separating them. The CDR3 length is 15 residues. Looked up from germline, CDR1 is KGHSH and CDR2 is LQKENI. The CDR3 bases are TGTGCCAGCTCACAACCGGGACAACCGAACTATGGCTACACCTTC. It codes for CASSQPGQPNYGYTF.

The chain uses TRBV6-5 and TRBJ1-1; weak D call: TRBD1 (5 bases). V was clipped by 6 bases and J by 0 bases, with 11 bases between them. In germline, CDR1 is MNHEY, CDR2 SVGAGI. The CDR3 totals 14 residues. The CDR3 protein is CASRSTAMNTEAFF. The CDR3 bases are TGTGCCAGCAGGTCGACAGCTATGAACACTGAAGCTTTCTTT.

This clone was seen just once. Here the CDR3 DNA reads TGTGCCTGGAGTTTGTGGGCAGACGAGCAGTACTTC. It yields the protein CAWSLWADEQYF. The genes are TRBV30 and TRBJ2-7; no firm D call. CDR3 length: 12 residues. From germline, CDR1 is GTSNPN and CDR2 SVGIG (reference sequence). V lost 2 bases to trimming and J lost 5 bases, with 10 bases between them. Variable domain in full (rest from reference TRBV30 and TRBJ2-7): SQTIHQWPATLVQPVGSPLSLECTVEGTSNPNLYWYRQAAGRGLQLLFYSVGIGQISSEVPQNLSASRPQDRQFILSSKKLLLSDSGFYLCAWSLWADEQYFGPGTRLTVT.

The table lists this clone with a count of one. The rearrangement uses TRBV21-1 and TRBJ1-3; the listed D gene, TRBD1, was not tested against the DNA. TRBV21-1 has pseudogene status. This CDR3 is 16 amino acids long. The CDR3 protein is CASSKKGQGAGNTIYF. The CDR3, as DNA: TGTGCCAGCAGCAAAAAGGGACAGGGGGCTGGAAACACCATATATTTT.

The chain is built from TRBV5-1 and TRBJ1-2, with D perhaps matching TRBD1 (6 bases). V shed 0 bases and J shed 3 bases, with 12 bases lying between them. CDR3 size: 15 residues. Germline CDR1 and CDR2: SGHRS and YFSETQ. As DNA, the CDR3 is TGCGCCAGCAGCTTGGGACAGGCAACGGACTATGGCTACACCTTC. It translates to CASSLGQATDYGYTF.

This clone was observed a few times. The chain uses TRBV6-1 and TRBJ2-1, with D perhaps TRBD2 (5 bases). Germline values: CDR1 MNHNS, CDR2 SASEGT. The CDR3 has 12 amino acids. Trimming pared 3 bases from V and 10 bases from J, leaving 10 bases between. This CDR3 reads CASSDPGLEQFF. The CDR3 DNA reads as TGTGCCAGCAGTGATCCCGGACTGGAGCAGTTCTTC.

CDR3 in DNA: TGTGCCAGCAGTGAACCGGGAGTTAACGATATTGAGCAGTTCTTC. This gives the protein CASSEPGVNDIEQFF. The gene calls are TRBV2 and TRBJ2-1; perhaps TRBD2 as D (6 bases). There are 15 residues in the CDR3. Trimming stripped 2 bases from V and 9 bases from J, with 17 bases between. Germline CDR1 is SNHLY and CDR2 is FYNNEI.

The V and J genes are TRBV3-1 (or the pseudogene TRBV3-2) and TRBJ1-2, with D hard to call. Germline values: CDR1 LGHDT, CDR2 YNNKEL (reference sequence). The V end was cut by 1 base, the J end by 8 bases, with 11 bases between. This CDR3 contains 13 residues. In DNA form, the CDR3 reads TGTGCCAGCAGCCAAGTAGTGATGAGCGGCTACACCTTC. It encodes CASSQVVMSGYTF.

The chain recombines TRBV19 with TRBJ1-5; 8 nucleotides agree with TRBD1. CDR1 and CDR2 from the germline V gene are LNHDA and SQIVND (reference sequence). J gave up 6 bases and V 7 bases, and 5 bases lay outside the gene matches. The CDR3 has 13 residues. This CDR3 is CASTQGVSQPQHF. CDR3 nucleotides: TGTGCCAGTACACAGGGGGTCTCTCAGCCCCAGCATTTT.

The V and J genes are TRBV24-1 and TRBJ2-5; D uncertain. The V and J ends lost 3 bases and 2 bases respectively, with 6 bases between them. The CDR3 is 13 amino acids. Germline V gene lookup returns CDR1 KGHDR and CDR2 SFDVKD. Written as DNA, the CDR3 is TGTGCCACCAGTGATGGGCTTCAAGAGACCCAGTACTTC. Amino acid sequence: CATSDGLQETQYF.

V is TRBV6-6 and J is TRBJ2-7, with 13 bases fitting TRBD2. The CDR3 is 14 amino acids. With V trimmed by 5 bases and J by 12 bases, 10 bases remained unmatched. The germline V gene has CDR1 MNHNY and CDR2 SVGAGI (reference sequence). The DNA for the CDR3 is TGTGCCAGCAGTCAGACTAGCGGGAGGCCGATTCGGTACTTC. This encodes CASSQTSGRPIRYF.

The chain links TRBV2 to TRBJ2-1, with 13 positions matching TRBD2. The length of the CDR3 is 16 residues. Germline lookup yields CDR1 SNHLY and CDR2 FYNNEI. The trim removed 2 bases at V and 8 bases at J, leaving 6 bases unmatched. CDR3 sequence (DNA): TGTGCCAGCAGTGAAACTAGCGGGAGGGGCTGGGATGAGCAGTTCTTC. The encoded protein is CASSETSGRGWDEQFF.

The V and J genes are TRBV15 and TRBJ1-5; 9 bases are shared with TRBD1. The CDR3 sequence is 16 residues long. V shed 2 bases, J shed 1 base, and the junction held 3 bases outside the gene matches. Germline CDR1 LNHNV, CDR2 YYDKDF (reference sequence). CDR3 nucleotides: TGTGCCACCAGCAGACGCGGACAGGGGAGCAATCAGCCCCAGCATTTT. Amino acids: CATSRRGQGSNQPQHF.

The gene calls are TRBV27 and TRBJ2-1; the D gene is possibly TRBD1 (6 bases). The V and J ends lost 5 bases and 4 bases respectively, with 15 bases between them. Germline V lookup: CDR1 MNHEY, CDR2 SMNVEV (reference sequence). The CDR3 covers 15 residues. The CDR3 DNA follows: TGTGCCAGCAGTGCCACCGGGACATCGTACAATGAGCAGTTCTTC. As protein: CASSATGTSYNEQFF.